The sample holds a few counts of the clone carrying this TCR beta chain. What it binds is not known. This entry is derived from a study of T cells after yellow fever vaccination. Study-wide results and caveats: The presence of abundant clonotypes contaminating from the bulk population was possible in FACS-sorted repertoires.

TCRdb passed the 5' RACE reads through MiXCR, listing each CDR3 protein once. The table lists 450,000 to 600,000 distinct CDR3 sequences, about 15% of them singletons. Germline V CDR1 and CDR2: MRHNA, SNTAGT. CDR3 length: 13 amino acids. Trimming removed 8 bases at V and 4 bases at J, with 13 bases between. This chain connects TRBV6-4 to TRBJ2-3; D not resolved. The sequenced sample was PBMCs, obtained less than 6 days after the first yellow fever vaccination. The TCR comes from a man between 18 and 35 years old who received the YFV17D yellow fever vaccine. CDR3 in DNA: TGTGCCAGCGGAGCTCAGTATCCAGATACGCAGTATTTT. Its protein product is CASGAQYPDTQYF.